This TCR beta chain was sequenced in a study of CD8+ T cells in alopecia areata. Sequencing used cDNA as its template, made by extracting RNA and reverse transcribing it. Clones were read by immunoSEQ multiplex PCR, and TCRdb kept only the in-frame ones, dropping some. The repertoire holds 150,000 to 200,000 clones, with about 54% as singletons. Of note for this clone: Its antigen remains unknown.

Overall study results and limits: With patients, TCR sharing proved less clear than in mice, a difference possibly related to HLA. Normal skin contains resident alphabeta T cells, and these are also sequenced in scalp samples.

CDR1 is SGHAT, CDR2 FQNNGV, per germline. The CDR3 sequence is 14 residues long. The V and J ends lost 0 bases and 5 bases respectively, with 10 bases between them. The chain uses TRBV11-2 and TRBJ2-5; no definite D call. Source material: CD4+ T cells sorted from blood. This clonotype originated in a human donor in good health. DNA for the CDR3: TGTGCCAGCAGCTTAGAGACCTTCACGGAGACCCAGTACTTC. Amino acid sequence: CASSLETFTETQYF.